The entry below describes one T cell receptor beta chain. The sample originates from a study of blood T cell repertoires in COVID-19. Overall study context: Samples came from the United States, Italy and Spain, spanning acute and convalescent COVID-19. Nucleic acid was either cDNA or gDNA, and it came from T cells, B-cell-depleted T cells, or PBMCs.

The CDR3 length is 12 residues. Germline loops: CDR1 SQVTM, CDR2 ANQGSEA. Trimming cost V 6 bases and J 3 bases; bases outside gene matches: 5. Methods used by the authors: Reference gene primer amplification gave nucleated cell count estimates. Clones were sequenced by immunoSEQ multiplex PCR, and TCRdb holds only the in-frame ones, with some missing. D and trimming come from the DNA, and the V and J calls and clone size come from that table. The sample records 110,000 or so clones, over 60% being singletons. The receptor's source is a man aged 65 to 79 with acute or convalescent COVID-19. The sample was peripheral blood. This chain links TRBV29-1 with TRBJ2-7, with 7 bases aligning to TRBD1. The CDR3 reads CSVLDRDYEQYF. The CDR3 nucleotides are TGCAGCGTCCTCGACAGGGACTACGAGCAGTACTTC.